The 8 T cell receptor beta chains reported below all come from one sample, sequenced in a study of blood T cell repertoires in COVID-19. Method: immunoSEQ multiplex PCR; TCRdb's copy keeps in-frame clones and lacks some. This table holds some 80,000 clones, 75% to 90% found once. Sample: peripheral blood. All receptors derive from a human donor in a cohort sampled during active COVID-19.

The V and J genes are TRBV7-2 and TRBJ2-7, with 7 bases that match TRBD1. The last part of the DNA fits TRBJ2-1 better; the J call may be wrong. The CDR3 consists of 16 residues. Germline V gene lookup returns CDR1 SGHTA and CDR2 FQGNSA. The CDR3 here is CASSQLPDRWSNEQFF. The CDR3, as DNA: TGTGCCAGCAGTCAACTCCCGGACAGGTGGAGTAATGAGCAGTTCTTC.

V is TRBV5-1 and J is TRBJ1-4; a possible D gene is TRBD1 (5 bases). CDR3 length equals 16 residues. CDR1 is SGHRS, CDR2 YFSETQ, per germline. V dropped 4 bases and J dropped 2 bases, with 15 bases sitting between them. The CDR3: CASSPPVGGTNEKLFF. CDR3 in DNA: TGCGCCAGCAGCCCCCCCGTCGGGGGGACTAATGAAAAACTGTTTTTT.

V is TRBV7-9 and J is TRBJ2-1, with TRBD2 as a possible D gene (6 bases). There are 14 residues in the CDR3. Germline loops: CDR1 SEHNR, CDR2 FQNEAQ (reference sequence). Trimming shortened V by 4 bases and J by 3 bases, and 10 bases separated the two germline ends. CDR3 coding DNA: TGTGCCAGCAGCTCCTCGGGACTCTACAATGAGCAGTTCTTC. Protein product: CASSSSGLYNEQFF.

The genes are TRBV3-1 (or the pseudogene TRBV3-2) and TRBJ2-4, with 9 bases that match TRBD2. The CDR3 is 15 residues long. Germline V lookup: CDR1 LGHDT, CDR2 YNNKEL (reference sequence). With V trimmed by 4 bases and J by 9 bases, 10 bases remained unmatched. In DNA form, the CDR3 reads TGTGCCAGCAGCCCAAAGCGGGAGGTCCCCACCATTCAGTACTTC. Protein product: CASSPKREVPTIQYF.

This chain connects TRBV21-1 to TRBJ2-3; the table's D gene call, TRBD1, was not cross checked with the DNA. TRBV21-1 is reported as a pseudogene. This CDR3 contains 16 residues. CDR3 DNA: TGTGCCAGCAGCCACCGACAGTCGCCTAGCACAGATACGCAGTATTTT. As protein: CASSHRQSPSTDTQYF.

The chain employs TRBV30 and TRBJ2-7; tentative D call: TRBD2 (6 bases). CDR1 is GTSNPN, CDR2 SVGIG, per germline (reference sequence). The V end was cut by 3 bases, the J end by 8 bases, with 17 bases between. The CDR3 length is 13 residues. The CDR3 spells CAWSPGVDGKQYF. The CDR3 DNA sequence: TGTGCCTGGAGCCCGGGGGTCGACGGAAAGCAGTACTTC.

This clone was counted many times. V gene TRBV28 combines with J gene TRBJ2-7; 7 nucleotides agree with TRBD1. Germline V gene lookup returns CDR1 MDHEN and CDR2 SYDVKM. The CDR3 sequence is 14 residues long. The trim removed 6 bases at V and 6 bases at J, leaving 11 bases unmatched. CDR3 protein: CASRLGDRVGEQYF. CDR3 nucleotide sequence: TGTGCCAGCAGATTAGGAGACAGGGTGGGCGAGCAGTACTTC. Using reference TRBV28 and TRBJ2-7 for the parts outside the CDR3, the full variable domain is DVKVTQSSRYLVKRTGEKVFLECVQDMDHENMFWYRQDPGLGLRLIYFSYDVKMKEKGDIPEGYSVSREKKERFSLILESASTNQTSMYLCASRLGDRVGEQYFGPGTRLTVT.

In nucleotides, the CDR3 is TGCGCCAGCAGCTTGGGTCGGGGGTCAGCAACCGGGGAGCTGTTTTTT. Amino acid sequence: CASSLGRGSATGELFF. The gene calls are TRBV5-1 and TRBJ2-2; D might be TRBD2 (6 bases). CDR1 is SGHRS, CDR2 YFSETQ, per germline. Between the trimmed V and J ends, which lost 0 bases and 5 bases, there was a span of 14 bases. The CDR3 length is 16 residues.